Below, 27 T cell receptor beta chains from the same sample are listed, as sequenced in a study of cytomegalovirus exposure and HLA in healthy donors. With 60 Vbeta and 13 Jbeta primers, the PCR was carried out. Clones were read by immunoSEQ multiplex PCR, and TCRdb kept only the in-frame ones, dropping some. The table lists fewer than 150,000 clones, about 80% of them singletons, with around 4.5% in the top ten. The sample was PBMCs. These receptors all stem from a man aged 35 to 55 in good health and CMV-seropositive.

The genes are TRBV19 and TRBJ1-1; D remains unclear. CDR3 length: 14 amino acids. The ends were cut back, 3 bases at V and 2 bases at J, with 10 bases in the middle. The germline gives CDR1 LNHDA, CDR2 SQIVND (reference sequence). The CDR3 DNA reads as TGTGCCAGTAGTATGGGCCGGATTAACACTGAAGCTTTCTTT. Translation: CASSMGRINTEAFF.

This clone has more than one count but fewer than ten. The chain uses TRBV5-5 and TRBJ2-1, with 9 bases aligning to TRBD2. The germline V gene has CDR1 SGHKS and CDR2 YYEKEE (reference sequence). The CDR3 has 18 residues. V shed 3 bases, J shed 10 bases, and the junction held 20 bases outside the gene matches. DNA of the CDR3: TGTGCCAGCAGCTGGATGCCCCCGAGGGCTAGCGGGAAGGGGGAGCAGTTCTTC. This encodes CASSWMPPRASGKGEQFF. Filled out from reference TRBV5-5 and TRBJ2-1, the complete variable domain reads DAGVTQSPTHLIKTRGQQVTLRCSPISGHKSVSWYQQVLGQGPQFIFQYYEKEERGRGNFPDRFSARQFPNYSSELNVNALLLGDSALYLCASSWMPPRASGKGEQFFGPGTRLTVL.

This chain joins TRBV25-1 and TRBJ2-2; 12 bases are a match to TRBD2. The CDR3 sequence is 15 residues long. V gave up 6 bases and J gave up 6 bases; unmatched junction bases: 5. Germline lookup yields CDR1 MGHDK and CDR2 SYGVNS. CDR3 loop: CASSQTSGRAGELFF. CDR3 coding DNA: TGTGCCAGCAGCCAGACTAGCGGGAGAGCCGGGGAGCTGTTTTTT.

In its sample, this clone was seen a few times. The V call is TRBV7-2, the J call TRBJ2-2; 10 bases line up with TRBD1. V lost 2 bases and J lost 6; bases outside the gene matches: 9. The CDR3 consists of 17 residues. Per the germline V gene, CDR1 is SGHTA and CDR2 is FQGNSA. CDR3 coding DNA: TGTGCCAGCAGCTTATTATGGGACAGGGGTCCCCCCGGGGAGCTGTTTTTT. Encoded protein: CASSLLWDRGPPGELFF.

V and J are TRBV5-1 and TRBJ2-7; D gene uncertain. V lost 5 bases and J lost 3, with 6 bases in between. This CDR3 comprises 11 residues. The germline V gene has CDR1 SGHRS and CDR2 YFSETQ. The DNA for the CDR3 is TGCGCCAGCAGAGACTTCTACGAGCAGTACTTC. It is translated as CASRDFYEQYF. The variable domain in full, with the rest retrieved from reference TRBV5-1 and TRBJ2-7, is KAGVTQTPRYLIKTRGQQVTLSCSPISGHRSVSWYQQTPGQGLQFLFEYFSETQRNKGNFPGRFSGRQFSNSRSEMNVSTLELGDSALYLCASRDFYEQYFGPGTRLTVT.

This clone was found a few times. J is TRBJ2-1 and V is TRBV19, with a possible D match to TRBD2 (5 bases). The CDR3 has 14 amino acids. CDR1 LNHDA and CDR2 SQIVND come from the germline V gene (reference sequence). V was shortened by 9 bases and J by 4 bases, with 16 bases between the two germline ends. CDR3 nucleotide sequence: TGTGCCAGCACGGACTCCTTGGGGTACAATGAGCAGTTCTTC. As protein: CASTDSLGYNEQFF.

This rearrangement joins TRBV13 to TRBJ2-1; 8 bases are shared with TRBD2. Germline V gene data show CDR1 as PRHDT and CDR2 as FYEKMQ (reference sequence). The CDR3 length is 16 residues. V trimming: 1 base; J trimming: 6 bases; junction bases outside the gene matches: 8. CDR3 sequence: CASSLAGGPNGNEQFF. The CDR3, as DNA: TGTGCCAGCAGCTTAGCGGGGGGGCCGAACGGCAATGAGCAGTTCTTC.

The chain has TRBV30 and TRBJ2-7, with 7 nucleotides matching TRBD2. CDR3 length: 14 amino acids. V lost 3 bases to trimming and J lost 5 bases; unmatched junction nucleotides: 10. From germline, CDR1 is GTSNPN and CDR2 SVGIG (reference sequence). CDR3 nucleotides: TGTGCCTGGAGCCCGACTAGCATCGACAACGAGCAGTACTTC. Protein: CAWSPTSIDNEQYF.

This chain connects TRBV12-5 to TRBJ2-7, with TRBD2 identical over 7 bases. This CDR3 spans 14 amino acids. The ends lost 1 base at V and 6 bases at J; junction bases unmatched: 6. From germline, CDR1 is LGHNT and CDR2 FRNRAP. As DNA, the CDR3 is TGTGCTAGTGGTTTGGGACCACCGGGGGGCGAGCAGTACTTC. This encodes CASGLGPPGGEQYF.

This chain links TRBV18 with TRBJ2-5; the match to TRBD1 covers 9 bases. The CDR3 totals 14 residues. V was clipped by 8 bases and J by 1 base; unmatched bases: 5. Germline CDR1 and CDR2: KGHSH and LQKENI. The CDR3 DNA reads TGTGCCAGCAACCGGGGACAGGGCCAAGAGACCCAGTACTTC. Its translation: CASNRGQGQETQYF.

This chain uses TRBV29-1 with TRBJ1-1, with TRBD1 matching over 8 bases. The CDR3 sequence is 16 residues long. The trim removed 4 bases at V and 0 bases at J, leaving 10 bases unmatched. From germline, CDR1 is SQVTM and CDR2 ANQGSEA. CDR3 nucleotides: TGCAGCGTTGTTCCCGGGACAGGACCTATGAACACTGAAGCTTTCTTT. Its protein is CSVVPGTGPMNTEAFF.

This clone was seen a single time. The sample has other DNA sequences that encode this CDR3 too. The V gene is TRBV25-1, the J gene TRBJ1-1; D unresolved. The germline V and J ends were trimmed by 5 bases and 5 bases, with 12 bases remaining between them. Looked up from germline, CDR1 is MGHDK and CDR2 is SYGVNS. CDR3 size: 13 residues. The CDR3 loop is CASSSAGNTEAFF. As DNA, the CDR3 is TGTGCCAGCAGTTCAGCAGGCAATACTGAAGCTTTCTTT. Supplemented by reference TRBV25-1 and TRBJ1-1, the full variable domain reads EADIYQTPRYLVIGTGKKITLECSQTMGHDKMYWYQQDPGMELHLIHYSYGVNSTEKGDLSSESTVSRIRTEHFPLTLESARPSHTSQYLCASSSAGNTEAFFGQGTRLTVV.

Regarding this clone: The same CDR3 also results from other DNA sequences found in this sample. The chain uses TRBV29-1 and TRBJ2-7; D is ambiguous. V shed 7 bases and J shed 3 bases, with 16 bases lying between them. Germline V CDR1 and CDR2: SQVTM, ANQGSEA. The CDR3 runs to 13 residues. CDR3 sequence reads: CSAFSAGRYEQYF. The CDR3 DNA follows: TGCAGCGCCTTTAGTGCAGGTCGCTACGAGCAGTACTTC.

The J gene is TRBJ2-2, the V gene TRBV11-2, with D tentatively TRBD1 (6 bases). This CDR3 spans 15 amino acids. Deletions cut 1 base from V and 3 bases from J, with 9 bases between. The germline gives CDR1 SGHAT, CDR2 FQNNGV. CDR3 bases: TGTGCCAGCAGCTTAGGGGGGCCAGACACCGGGGAGCTGTTTTTT. Encoded protein: CASSLGGPDTGELFF.

Only a few counts were recorded for this clone. This chain uses TRBV2 with TRBJ2-7; D is possibly TRBD1 (5 bases). The germline V gene encodes CDR1 SNHLY and CDR2 FYNNEI. Deletions cut 7 bases from V and 3 bases from J, with 13 bases between. The length of the CDR3 is 13 residues. The CDR3 nucleotides are TGTGCCAGCAACCACCTGACAGTCTACGAGCAGTACTTC. This codes for CASNHLTVYEQYF.

The chain combines TRBV27 with TRBJ2-7; weak D call: TRBD2 (6 bases). The CDR3 length is 14 residues. Deletions cut 0 bases from V and 4 bases from J, with 10 bases between. Germline CDR1 and CDR2: MNHEY and SMNVEV (reference sequence). The CDR3 loop reads CASSLSTGSYEQYF. DNA for the CDR3: TGTGCCAGCAGTTTATCGACCGGGAGTTACGAGCAGTACTTC.

This clone was seen only once. One end of the junction varies from germline; a read error may be responsible. This chain links TRBV7-9 with TRBJ1-5; possibly TRBD1 for D (5 bases). The germline gives CDR1 SEHNR, CDR2 FQNEAQ (reference sequence). There are 12 residues in the CDR3. The CDR3 DNA reads TGTTCCAGCAGCCTTGGGGCTCAGCCCCAGCATTTT. It yields the protein CSSSLGAQPQHF.

The gene calls are TRBV7-2 and TRBJ1-1; perhaps TRBD1 as D (5 bases). V was trimmed by 8 bases and J by 4 bases, leaving 14 bases between them. The CDR3 runs 13 residues. Germline assignment: CDR1 SGHTA and CDR2 FQGNSA. CDR3 amino acids: CASRSTGGTEAFF. The CDR3 DNA reads as TGTGCCAGCCGGTCGACCGGGGGCACTGAAGCTTTCTTT.

The V call is TRBV18, the J call TRBJ1-5, with 8 bases fitting TRBD1. The J segment lost 7 bases and the V segment lost 6 bases, leaving 11 bases of the junction unmatched. Germline values: CDR1 KGHSH, CDR2 LQKENI. The CDR3 has 15 residues. The CDR3 coding sequence is TGTGCCAGCTCCCCCGGACAGGGATGGGGCCAGCCCCAGCATTTT. Protein: CASSPGQGWGQPQHF.

On this clone itself: At one end the junction does not follow the germline gene, possibly because of a read error. This chain connects TRBV7-9 to TRBJ1-1, with a possible D match to TRBD1 (6 bases). The germline V gene encodes CDR1 SEHNR and CDR2 FQNEAQ (reference sequence). The CDR3 is made up of 19 amino acids. DNA of the CDR3: TGTTCCAGCGAAGTGGGGAACCGGGACATGTTTCCCACGAACACTGAAGCTTTCTTT. Translated: CSSEVGNRDMFPTNTEAFF.

In DNA form, the CDR3 reads TGTGCCAGCAGTTCCACAGACTATAACTACAATGAGCAGTTCTTC. It is translated as CASSSTDYNYNEQFF. The rearrangement joins TRBV6-5 to TRBJ2-1; D is perhaps TRBD2 (5 bases). There are 15 residues in the CDR3. CDR1 and CDR2 (germline): MNHEY, SVGAGI. Trimming pared 4 bases from V and 3 bases from J, leaving 13 bases between.

This clone came up once. V usage is TRBV11-3 and J usage is TRBJ2-3; 7 nucleotides match TRBD2. J was trimmed by 2 bases and V by 1 base; bases with no gene match: 6. CDR1 is SGHNT, CDR2 YENEEA, per germline. This CDR3 is built from 16 residues. The CDR3 nucleotides are TGTGCCAGCAGCTTAGCGCGCGGGAGATCCACAGATACGCAGTATTTT. Translated: CASSLARGRSTDTQYF.

The V gene is TRBV7-9, the J gene TRBJ2-2; tentatively, D is TRBD1 (6 bases). The CDR3 spans 13 residues. V lost 5 bases and J lost 6, with 10 bases in between. The germline V gene has CDR1 SEHNR and CDR2 FQNEAQ (reference sequence). This CDR3 reads CASSGRGAGELFF. In DNA form, the CDR3 reads TGTGCCAGCAGCGGCAGGGGAGCCGGGGAGCTGTTTTTT.

This clone came up a few times. The chain recombines TRBV7-2 with TRBJ2-7; 10 bases line up with TRBD1. J gave up 3 bases and V 5 bases, and 7 bases lay outside the gene matches. The CDR3 runs 15 residues. Germline V lookup: CDR1 SGHTA, CDR2 FQGNSA. DNA for the CDR3: TGTGCCAGCAGCCCCGGGACAGGGGTTTTCTACGAGCAGTACTTC. As protein: CASSPGTGVFYEQYF.

In this sample, this clone turned up once. The rearrangement joins TRBV5-1 to TRBJ2-5; 7 bases align to TRBD1. Germline CDR1 SGHRS, CDR2 YFSETQ. There are 13 residues in the CDR3. V lost 5 bases, J lost 2 bases, and 3 bases stayed unmatched. CDR3 DNA: TGCGCCAGCAGGAGGGACAGTCAAGAGACCCAGTACTTC. Encoded protein: CASRRDSQETQYF.

V and J are TRBV6-5 and TRBJ1-1; D is undetermined. V was trimmed by 6 bases and J by 14 bases, leaving 19 bases between them. The CDR3 extends over 12 amino acids. Germline CDR1 MNHEY, CDR2 SVGAGI. This CDR3 reads CASRDSSSLAFF. In nucleotides, the CDR3 is TGTGCCAGCAGGGACTCGAGTTCCCTTGCCTTCTTT.

This clone was seen a single time. V and J are TRBV25-1 and TRBJ1-2, with D hard to call. CDR1 is MGHDK and CDR2 is SYGVNS in the germline V gene. CDR3 length: 13 amino acids. V was pared by 3 bases and J by 8 bases, with 13 bases between. The CDR3: CASSDYSLIGYTF. The CDR3 nucleotides read TGTGCCAGCAGTGATTACAGCCTGATAGGCTACACCTTC.